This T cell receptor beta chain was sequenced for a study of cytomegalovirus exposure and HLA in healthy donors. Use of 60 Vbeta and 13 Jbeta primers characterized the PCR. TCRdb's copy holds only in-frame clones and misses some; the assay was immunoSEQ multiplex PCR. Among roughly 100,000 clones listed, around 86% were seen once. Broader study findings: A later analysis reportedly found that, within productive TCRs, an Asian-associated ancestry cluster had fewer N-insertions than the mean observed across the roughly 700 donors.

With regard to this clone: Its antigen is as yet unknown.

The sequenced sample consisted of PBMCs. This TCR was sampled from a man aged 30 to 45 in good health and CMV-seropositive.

The CDR3 sequence is CASSSQGETEAFF. The CDR3 DNA sequence: TGCGCCAGCAGCTCACAGGGAGAGACTGAAGCTTTCTTT. The rearrangement links TRBV5-1 to TRBJ1-1; a weak D match, TRBD1 (6 bases). Germline V gene data show CDR1 as SGHRS and CDR2 as YFSETQ. With 3 bases removed from V and 5 bases from J, the gap between germline ends came to 11 bases. This CDR3 region has 13 residues.